This T cell receptor (beta chain) came from a study of T cell repertoires in cytomegalovirus infection. Across the study: An indication of both CMV infection and matching HLA type came from public TCR beta signatures.

This clonotype was seen ten or more times. Its antigen is unidentified. TCRdb re-called the reads with MiXCR, one entry per CDR3 protein. Of almost 500,000 distinct CDR3 sequences in the sample, around 11% were seen once. Study-level points and caveats: CMV carriers with the relevant HLA were identified by cumulative public TCR beta family frequency. Dominating the ex vivo response were TCR beta clonotypes that were CMV-specific and HLA-C-restricted.

The receptor comes from a human donor in good health (CMV status not recorded). Some clones in this sample may be carry-over from other donors' samples. Sequencing was carried out using PBMCs.

CDR3 coding DNA: TGTGCCAGCACTGAAGGCGGGAATTGGGGGAATGAGCAGTTCTTC. This codes for CASTEGGNWGNEQFF. V is TRBV6-2 or TRBV6-3 and J is TRBJ2-1; perhaps TRBD2 as D (6 bases). Germline V gives CDR1 MNHEY, CDR2 SVGEGT. Between the trimmed V and J ends, which lost 7 bases and 7 bases, there was a span of 20 bases. This CDR3 spans 15 amino acids.